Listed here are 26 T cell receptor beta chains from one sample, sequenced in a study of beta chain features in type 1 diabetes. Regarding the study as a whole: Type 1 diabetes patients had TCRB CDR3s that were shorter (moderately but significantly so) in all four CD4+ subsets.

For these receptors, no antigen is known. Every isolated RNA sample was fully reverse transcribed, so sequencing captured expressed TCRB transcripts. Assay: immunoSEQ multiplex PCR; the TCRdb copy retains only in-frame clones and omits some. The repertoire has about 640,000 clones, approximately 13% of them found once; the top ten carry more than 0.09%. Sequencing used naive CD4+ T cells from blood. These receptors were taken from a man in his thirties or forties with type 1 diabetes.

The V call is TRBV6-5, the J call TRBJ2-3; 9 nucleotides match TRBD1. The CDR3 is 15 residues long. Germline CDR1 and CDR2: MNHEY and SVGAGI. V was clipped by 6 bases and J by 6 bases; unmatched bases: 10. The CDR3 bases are TGTGCCAGCAGAATACAGGGGGCTTTGTCGGATACGCAGTATTTT. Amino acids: CASRIQGALSDTQYF.

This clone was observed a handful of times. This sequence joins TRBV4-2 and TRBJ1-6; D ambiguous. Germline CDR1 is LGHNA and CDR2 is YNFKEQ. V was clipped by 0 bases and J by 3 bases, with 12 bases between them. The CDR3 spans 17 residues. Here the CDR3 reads CASSQDASSGYNSPLHF. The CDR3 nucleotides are TGTGCCAGCAGCCAAGATGCTTCCTCGGGCTATAATTCACCCCTCCACTTT.

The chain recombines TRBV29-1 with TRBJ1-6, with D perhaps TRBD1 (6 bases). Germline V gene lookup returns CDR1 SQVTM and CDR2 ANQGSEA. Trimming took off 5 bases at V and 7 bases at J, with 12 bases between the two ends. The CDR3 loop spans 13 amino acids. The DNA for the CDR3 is TGCAGCGTTAGCGGGGGGCCCAATTCACCCCTCCACTTT. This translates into CSVSGGPNSPLHF. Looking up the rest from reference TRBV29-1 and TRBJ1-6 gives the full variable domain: SAVISQKPSRDICQRGTSLTIQCQVDSQVTMMFWYRQQPGQSLTLIATANQGSEATYESGFVIDKFPISRPNLTFSTLTVSNMSPEDSSIYLCSVSGGPNSPLHFGNGTRLTVT.

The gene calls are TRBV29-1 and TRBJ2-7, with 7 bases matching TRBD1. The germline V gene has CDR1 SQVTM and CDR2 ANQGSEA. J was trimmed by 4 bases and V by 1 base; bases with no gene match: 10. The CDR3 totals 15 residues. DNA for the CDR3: TGCAGCGTTGAAGGAGGGACAGCTACGTCGTACGAGCAGTACTTC. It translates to CSVEGGTATSYEQYF.

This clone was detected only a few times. The CDR3 reads CASSQVGRSSYNEQFF. The DNA for the CDR3 is TGCGCCAGCAGCCAAGTGGGCCGGAGCTCCTACAATGAGCAGTTCTTC. The chain recombines TRBV4-3 with TRBJ2-1; D not resolved. CDR3 length: 16 amino acids. Trimming left V 1 base short and J 0 bases short, with 10 bases between. Germline CDR1 and CDR2: LGHNA and YSLEER.

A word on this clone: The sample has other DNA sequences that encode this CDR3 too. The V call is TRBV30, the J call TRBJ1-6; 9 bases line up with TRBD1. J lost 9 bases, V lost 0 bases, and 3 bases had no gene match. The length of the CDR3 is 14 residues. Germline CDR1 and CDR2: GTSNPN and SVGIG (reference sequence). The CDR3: CAWSVRDRASPLHF. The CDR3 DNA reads TGTGCCTGGAGTGTACGGGACAGGGCTTCACCCCTCCACTTT.

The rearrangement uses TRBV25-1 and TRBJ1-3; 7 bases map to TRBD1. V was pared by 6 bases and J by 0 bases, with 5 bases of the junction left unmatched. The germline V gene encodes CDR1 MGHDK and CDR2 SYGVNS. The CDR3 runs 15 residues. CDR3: CASSPGDSSGNTIYF. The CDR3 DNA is TGTGCCAGCAGCCCAGGGGACAGCTCTGGAAACACCATATATTTT. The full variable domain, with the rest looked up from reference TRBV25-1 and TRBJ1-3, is EADIYQTPRYLVIGTGKKITLECSQTMGHDKMYWYQQDPGMELHLIHYSYGVNSTEKGDLSSESTVSRIRTEHFPLTLESARPSHTSQYLCASSPGDSSGNTIYFGEGSWLTVV.

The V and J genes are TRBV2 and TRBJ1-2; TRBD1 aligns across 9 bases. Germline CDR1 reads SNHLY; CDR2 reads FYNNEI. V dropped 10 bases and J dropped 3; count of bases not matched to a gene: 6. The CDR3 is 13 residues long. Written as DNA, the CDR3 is TGTGCCACCAAACAGGGGGCTGACTATGGCTACACCTTC. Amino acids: CATKQGADYGYTF.

CDR3 in DNA: TGCGCCAGCAGCCCGGTAGGAACAGGGGCAAGCTATGGCTACACCTTC. Protein: CASSPVGTGASYGYTF. The chain joins TRBV4-3 to TRBJ1-2, with 7 bases lining up with TRBD1. V shed 4 bases, J shed 4 bases, and the junction held 12 bases outside the gene matches. The germline CDR1 and CDR2 sequences are LGHNA and YSLEER. There are 16 residues in the CDR3.

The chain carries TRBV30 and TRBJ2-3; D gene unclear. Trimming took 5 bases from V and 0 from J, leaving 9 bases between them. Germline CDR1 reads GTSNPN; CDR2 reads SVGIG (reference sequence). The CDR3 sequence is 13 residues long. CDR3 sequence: CAWCFTSTDTQYF. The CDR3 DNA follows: TGTGCCTGGTGCTTCACTAGCACAGATACGCAGTATTTT.

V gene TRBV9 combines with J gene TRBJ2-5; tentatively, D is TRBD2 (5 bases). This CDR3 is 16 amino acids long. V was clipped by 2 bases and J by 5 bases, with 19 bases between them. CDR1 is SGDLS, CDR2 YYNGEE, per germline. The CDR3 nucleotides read TGTGCCAGCAGCGTCAGCAGCGGAGGTCCGGGGGAGACCCAGTACTTC. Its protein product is CASSVSSGGPGETQYF.

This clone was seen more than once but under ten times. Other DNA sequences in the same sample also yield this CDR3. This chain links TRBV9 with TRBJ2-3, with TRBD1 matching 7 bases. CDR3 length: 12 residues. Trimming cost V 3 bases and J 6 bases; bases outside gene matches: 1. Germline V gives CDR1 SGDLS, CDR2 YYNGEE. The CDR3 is CASSATGDTQYF. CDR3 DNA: TGTGCCAGCAGCGCGACAGGGGATACGCAGTATTTT.

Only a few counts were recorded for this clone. The CDR3 loop is CAWRKVGGALQDTQYF. Written as DNA, the CDR3 is TGTGCCTGGAGAAAGGTGGGAGGAGCACTTCAAGATACGCAGTATTTT. V is TRBV30 and J is TRBJ2-3, with D perhaps matching TRBD2 (6 bases). V was pared by 3 bases and J by 5 bases, with 21 bases between. The CDR3 is 16 residues long. CDR1 is GTSNPN and CDR2 is SVGIG in the germline V gene (reference sequence).

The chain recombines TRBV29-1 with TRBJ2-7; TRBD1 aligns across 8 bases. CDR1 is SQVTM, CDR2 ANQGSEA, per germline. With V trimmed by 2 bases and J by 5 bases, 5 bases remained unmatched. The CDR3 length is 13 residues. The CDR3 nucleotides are TGCAGCGTTGAATTCGGACAGGGAGACGAGCAGTACTTC. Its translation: CSVEFGQGDEQYF.

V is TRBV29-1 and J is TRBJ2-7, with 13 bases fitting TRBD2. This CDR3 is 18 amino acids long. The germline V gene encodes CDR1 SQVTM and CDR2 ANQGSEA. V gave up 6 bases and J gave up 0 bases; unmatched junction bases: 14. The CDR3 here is CSVALGGTSGATSYEQYF. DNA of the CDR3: TGCAGCGTCGCGCTGGGGGGGACTAGCGGGGCGACCTCCTACGAGCAGTACTTC.

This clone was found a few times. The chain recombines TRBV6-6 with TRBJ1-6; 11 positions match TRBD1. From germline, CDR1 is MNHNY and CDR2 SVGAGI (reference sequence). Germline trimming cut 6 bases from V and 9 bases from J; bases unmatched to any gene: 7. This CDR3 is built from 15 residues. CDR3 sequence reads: CASSLRDRGSSPLHF. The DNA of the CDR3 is TGTGCCAGCAGCCTCCGGGACAGGGGGAGTTCACCCCTCCACTTT.

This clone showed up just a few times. The CDR3 nucleotides are TGCGCCAGCAGCCCCCCTACGACAGGGAGCAATCAGCCCCAGCATTTT. Translating it yields CASSPPTTGSNQPQHF. The V and J genes are TRBV4-3 and TRBJ1-5; 7 bases line up with TRBD1. CDR1 is LGHNA, CDR2 YSLEER, per germline. V was clipped by 4 bases and J by 1 base; unmatched bases: 7. This CDR3 region has 16 residues.

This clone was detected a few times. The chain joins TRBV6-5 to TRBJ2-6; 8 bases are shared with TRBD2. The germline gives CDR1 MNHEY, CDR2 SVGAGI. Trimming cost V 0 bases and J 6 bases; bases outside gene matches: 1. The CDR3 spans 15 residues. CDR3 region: CASSYSAGEANVLTF. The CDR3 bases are TGTGCCAGCAGTTACTCAGCGGGGGAGGCCAACGTCCTGACTTTC.

In nucleotides, the CDR3 is TGTGCCAGCAGCTCCCTTAATCTAGATCAGCCCCAGCATTTT. Translation gives CASSSLNLDQPQHF. The chain combines TRBV7-2 with TRBJ1-5; D gene ambiguous. Germline V lookup: CDR1 SGHTA, CDR2 FQGNSA. The CDR3 covers 14 residues. V was pared by 4 bases and J by 5 bases, with 12 bases between.

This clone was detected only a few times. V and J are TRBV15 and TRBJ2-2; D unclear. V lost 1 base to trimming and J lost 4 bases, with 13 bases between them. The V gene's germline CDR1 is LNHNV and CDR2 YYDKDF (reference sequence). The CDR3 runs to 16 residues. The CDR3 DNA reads TGTGCCACCAGCAGAGTTGTGATAACTTCCACCGGGGAGCTGTTTTTT. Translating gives CATSRVVITSTGELFF.

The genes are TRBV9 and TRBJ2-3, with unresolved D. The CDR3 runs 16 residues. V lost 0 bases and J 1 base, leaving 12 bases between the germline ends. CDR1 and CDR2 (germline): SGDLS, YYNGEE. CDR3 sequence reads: CASSVGVEIGTDTQYF. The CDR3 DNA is TGTGCCAGCAGCGTAGGGGTAGAAATTGGCACAGATACGCAGTATTTT.

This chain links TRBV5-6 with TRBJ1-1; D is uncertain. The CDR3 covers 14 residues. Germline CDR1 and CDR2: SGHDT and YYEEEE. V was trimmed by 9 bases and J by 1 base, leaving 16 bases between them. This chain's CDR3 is CATQGSGRNTEAFF. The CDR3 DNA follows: TGTGCCACCCAAGGTTCGGGGAGGAACACTGAAGCTTTCTTT.

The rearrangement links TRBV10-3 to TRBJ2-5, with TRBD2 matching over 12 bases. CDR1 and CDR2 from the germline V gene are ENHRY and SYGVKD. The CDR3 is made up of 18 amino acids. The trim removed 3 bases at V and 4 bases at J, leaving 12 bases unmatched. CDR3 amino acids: CAISDPTEGTSGLETQYF. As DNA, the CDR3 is TGTGCCATCAGTGACCCTACCGAGGGGACTAGCGGGTTAGAGACCCAGTACTTC.

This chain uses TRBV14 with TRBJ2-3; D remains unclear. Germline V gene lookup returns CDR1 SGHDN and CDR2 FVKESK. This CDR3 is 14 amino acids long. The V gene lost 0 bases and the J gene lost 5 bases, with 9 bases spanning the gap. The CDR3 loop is CASSQEGRGDTQYF. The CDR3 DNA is TGTGCCAGCAGCCAAGAAGGGCGTGGAGATACGCAGTATTTT.

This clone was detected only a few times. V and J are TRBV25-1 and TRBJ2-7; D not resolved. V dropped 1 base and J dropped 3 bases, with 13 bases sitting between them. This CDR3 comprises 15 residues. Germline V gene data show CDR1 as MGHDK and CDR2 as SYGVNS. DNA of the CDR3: TGTGCCAGCAGTGAATTAGGCGGTTCCGACTACGAGCAGTACTTC. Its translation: CASSELGGSDYEQYF.

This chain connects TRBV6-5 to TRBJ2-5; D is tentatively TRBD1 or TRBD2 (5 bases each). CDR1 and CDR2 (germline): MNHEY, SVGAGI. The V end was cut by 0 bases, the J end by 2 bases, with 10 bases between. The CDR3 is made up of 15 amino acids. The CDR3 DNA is TGTGCCAGCAGTTACTCGAACGGGGCTCAAGAGACCCAGTACTTC. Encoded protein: CASSYSNGAQETQYF.